The 24 T cell receptor beta chains in this list originate from one sample, sequenced in a study of multiple sclerosis patients with progressive multifocal leukoencephalopathy. Time point denoted: before natalizumab initiation. Using immunoSEQ multiplex PCR, the repertoire was profiled, and TCRdb retains in-frame clones only, with some absent. This table has tens of thousands of clones, 70% to 90% appearing once. Sequenced material: PBMCs. The source is a human donor with multiple sclerosis.

The rearrangement uses TRBV4-1 and TRBJ2-3; D could derive from TRBD1 or TRBD2 (6 bases each). Germline V gene sequence: CDR1 MGHRA, CDR2 YSYEKL. V gave up 1 base and J gave up 1 base, with 15 bases separating them. This CDR3 contains 17 residues. CDR3 DNA: TGCGCCAGCAGCCAAGGGAGGGGGAAGAAGGGCACAGATACGCAGTATTTT. It encodes CASSQGRGKKGTDTQYF.

This chain's CDR3 is CATSSPGTTGDIQYF. CDR3 sequence (DNA): TGTGCCACCAGCAGCCCGGGGACAACGGGGGACATTCAGTACTTC. This chain joins TRBV15 and TRBJ2-4; D may match TRBD1 or TRBD2 (6 bases each). There are 15 residues in the CDR3. The germline V and J ends were trimmed by 3 bases and 8 bases, with 17 bases remaining between them. Germline V lookup: CDR1 LNHNV, CDR2 YYDKDF (reference sequence).

The chain employs TRBV5-1 and TRBJ2-3; 7 bases fit TRBD2. CDR3 length: 13 residues. With 7 bases clipped from V and 4 bases from J, the junction kept 6 bases outside the gene matches. Germline V gene lookup returns CDR1 SGHRS and CDR2 YFSETQ. The CDR3 loop reads CASDPGGADTQYF. The CDR3 DNA follows: TGCGCCAGCGACCCGGGAGGCGCAGATACGCAGTATTTT.

The CDR3, as DNA: TGTGCCAGCAGCCCAGGGGGGGCGGGGGCTTTCTTT. It is translated as CASSPGGAGAFF. The chain combines TRBV7-9 with TRBJ1-1; 7 bases align to TRBD1. The germline V gene encodes CDR1 SEHNR and CDR2 FQNEAQ (reference sequence). The CDR3 totals 12 residues. V lost 5 bases and J lost 11; bases outside the gene matches: 8.

V gene TRBV11-3 combines with J gene TRBJ2-1; no clear D gene. V was shortened by 5 bases and J by 5 bases, with 13 bases between the two germline ends. This CDR3 region has 14 residues. Germline assignment: CDR1 SGHNT and CDR2 YENEEA. This CDR3 is CASSPSTSDNEQFF. The CDR3 nucleotides read TGTGCCAGCAGCCCCAGCACAAGTGACAATGAGCAGTTCTTC.

J is TRBJ2-1 and V is TRBV9, with TRBD1 identical over 8 bases. The CDR3 spans 16 residues. V trimming: 0 bases; J trimming: 0 bases; junction bases outside the gene matches: 2. Germline V gene lookup returns CDR1 SGDLS and CDR2 YYNGEE. The CDR3 coding sequence is TGTGCCAGCAGCGTAGGACAGGGGTCCTCCTACAATGAGCAGTTCTTC. Its protein is CASSVGQGSSYNEQFF.

This sequence joins TRBV15 and TRBJ2-7; TRBD1 aligns across 8 bases. The J segment lost 0 bases and the V segment lost 3 bases, leaving 4 bases of the junction unmatched. The V gene's germline CDR1 is LNHNV and CDR2 YYDKDF (reference sequence). This CDR3 comprises 15 residues. The CDR3 spells CATSRGTGGSYEQYF. The CDR3 region has the DNA TGTGCCACCAGCAGGGGGACAGGCGGCTCCTACGAGCAGTACTTC.

This clone was seen a handful of times. The chain recombines TRBV11-2 with TRBJ2-7, with D perhaps TRBD2 (5 bases). Germline V CDR1 and CDR2: SGHAT, FQNNGV. V lost 3 bases and J 5 bases, leaving 8 bases between the germline ends. The CDR3 runs 12 residues. CDR3 loop: CASSLSGNEQYF. The CDR3 DNA reads as TGTGCCAGCAGCTTGTCGGGGAACGAGCAGTACTTC.

The chain joins TRBV30 to TRBJ1-6, with D perhaps matching TRBD1 (5 bases). The V end lost 0 bases, the J end lost 3 bases, and 21 bases lay between the germline ends. Germline V CDR1 and CDR2: GTSNPN, SVGIG (reference sequence). The CDR3 has 19 residues. CDR3 nucleotide sequence: TGTGCCTGGAGTGTACAAAGGGGACGGGCAGCCGACTATAATTCACCCCTCCACTTT. Protein: CAWSVQRGRAADYNSPLHF.

Notes on this clone: At one end, the junction sequence differs from germline, possibly due to a read error. The J gene is TRBJ1-1, the V gene TRBV6-1, with unresolved D. Germline-derived CDR1 and CDR2 are MNHNS and SASEGT. CDR3 length: 11 amino acids. For the CDR3, the DNA is TGTGCCAGCAGTGCCGGACCAATACCGACCTTT. This gives the protein CASSAGPIPTF.

The rearrangement links TRBV4-3 to TRBJ1-3; weak D call: TRBD1 (5 bases). Trimming left V 3 bases short and J 0 bases short, with 12 bases between. The CDR3 is 16 amino acids. Germline lookup yields CDR1 LGHNA and CDR2 YSLEER. CDR3 protein: CASSQNTGFSGNTIYF. The CDR3 bases are TGCGCCAGCAGCCAGAACACAGGTTTCTCTGGAAACACCATATATTTT.

V is TRBV7-8 and J is TRBJ1-4; no clear D gene. V was shortened by 5 bases and J by 0 bases, with 10 bases between the two germline ends. The CDR3 sequence is 15 residues long. CDR1 and CDR2 from the germline V gene are SGHVS and FQNEAQ. CDR3 region: CASSVTDATNEKLFF. The CDR3 DNA reads TGTGCCAGCAGCGTGACGGACGCAACTAATGAAAAACTGTTTTTT.

This chain joins TRBV9 and TRBJ1-1, with 8 bases matching TRBD1. The CDR3 spans 16 residues. Germline lookup yields CDR1 SGDLS and CDR2 YYNGEE. V shed 0 bases and J 6 bases; nucleotides not matched to a gene: 10. The CDR3, as DNA: TGTGCCAGCAGCGTAGGGACAGGGTTGGGAGTCTCTGAAGCTTTCTTT. Its protein product is CASSVGTGLGVSEAFF.

This clone was counted a few times. This chain uses TRBV10-3 with TRBJ2-2; 9 bases are shared with TRBD1. The CDR3 is made up of 16 amino acids. Trimming removed 6 bases from V and 3 bases from J; junction bases left unmatched: 8. CDR1 and CDR2 from the germline V gene are ENHRY and SYGVKD. The CDR3 here is CAIRIRDREDTGELFF. Written as DNA, the CDR3 is TGTGCCATCAGGATCCGGGACAGGGAAGACACCGGGGAGCTGTTTTTT.

This chain connects TRBV6-1 to TRBJ2-6; D is ambiguous. Germline assignment: CDR1 MNHNS and CDR2 SASEGT. The CDR3 totals 15 residues. Trimming pared 3 bases from V and 0 bases from J, leaving 6 bases between. The DNA for the CDR3 is TGTGCCAGCAGTGACTTTAGCTCTGGGGCCAACGTCCTGACTTTC. Its protein is CASSDFSSGANVLTF.

J is TRBJ2-7 and V is TRBV19; the D gene is possibly TRBD1 (6 bases). This CDR3 has 14 residues. Germline assignment: CDR1 LNHDA and CDR2 SQIVND (reference sequence). Trimming stripped 6 bases from V and 1 base from J, with 13 bases between. CDR3 coding DNA: TGTGCCAGTAGCCCCGCAGGGGAATCCTACGAGCAGTACTTC. This gives the protein CASSPAGESYEQYF. Supplemented by reference TRBV19 and TRBJ2-7, the full variable domain reads DGGITQSPKYLFRKEGQNVTLSCEQNLNHDAMYWYRQDPGQGLRLIYYSQIVNDFQKGDIAEGYSVSREKKESFPLTVTSAQKNPTAFYLCASSPAGESYEQYFGPGTRLTVT.

The chain carries TRBV15 and TRBJ1-6; no reliable D call. The CDR3 sequence is 16 residues long. V lost 0 bases, J lost 5 bases, and 11 bases lay in between. Germline values: CDR1 LNHNV, CDR2 YYDKDF (reference sequence). This CDR3 is CATSREAGVNNSPLHF. The CDR3 DNA is TGTGCCACCAGCAGAGAGGCCGGGGTTAATAATTCACCCCTCCACTTT.

The rearrangement uses TRBV7-9 and TRBJ1-3; D may be TRBD1 (5 bases). V was trimmed by 5 bases and J by 8 bases, leaving 10 bases between them. The CDR3 is made up of 12 amino acids. Germline lookup yields CDR1 SEHNR and CDR2 FQNEAQ (reference sequence). The CDR3 nucleotides read TGTGCCAGCAGCCCCGGGGGGGACACCATATATTTT. It is translated as CASSPGGDTIYF.

This clone was recorded once. The gene calls are TRBV7-9 and TRBJ2-5; D might be TRBD1 or TRBD2, each matching 5 bases. Deletions cut 5 bases from V and 2 bases from J, with 15 bases between. CDR3 length: 15 amino acids. Germline V CDR1 and CDR2: SEHNR, FQNEAQ (reference sequence). CDR3 nucleotides: TGTGCCAGCAGCCTATCCCGGGGCCGTCAAGAGACCCAGTACTTC. As protein: CASSLSRGRQETQYF.

The chain has TRBV4-2 and TRBJ2-7, with D perhaps given as TRBD1 or TRBD2 (5 bases each). The CDR3 spans 16 residues. CDR1 LGHNA and CDR2 YNFKEQ come from the germline V gene. V was pared by 0 bases and J by 2 bases, with 14 bases between. CDR3 nucleotides: TGTGCCAGCAGCCAAGAATGGCCGGGGACGACCTACGAGCAGTACTTC. Protein product: CASSQEWPGTTYEQYF.

This clone appeared once. The J gene is TRBJ2-1, the V gene TRBV5-1; TRBD1 agrees at 9 bases. J was trimmed by 0 bases and V by 4 bases; bases with no gene match: 17. This CDR3 spans 20 amino acids. Per the germline V gene, CDR1 is SGHRS and CDR2 is YFSETQ. CDR3 amino acids: CASSARAGQGKGSSYNEQFF. CDR3 DNA sequence: TGCGCCAGCAGCGCCAGAGCGGGACAGGGCAAGGGTAGCTCCTACAATGAGCAGTTCTTC.

This chain uses TRBV14 with TRBJ2-7, with 7 positions matching TRBD1. V trimming: 4 bases; J trimming: 4 bases; junction bases outside the gene matches: 7. This CDR3 contains 14 residues. The germline CDR1 and CDR2 sequences are SGHDN and FVKESK. CDR3: CASSRRQGGYEQYF. The DNA of the CDR3 is TGTGCCAGCAGCCGTAGACAGGGCGGGTACGAGCAGTACTTC.

V is TRBV27 and J is TRBJ1-5, with D unresolved. Germline V gene data show CDR1 as MNHEY and CDR2 as SMNVEV (reference sequence). Trimming cost V 5 bases and J 0 bases, with 14 bases left between them. This CDR3 is built from 16 residues. Here the CDR3 reads CASSPIPVNSNQPQHF. In nucleotides, the CDR3 is TGTGCCAGCAGTCCTATCCCAGTGAATAGCAATCAGCCCCAGCATTTT.

This clone turned up a few times. J is TRBJ2-3 and V is TRBV6-4; 7 nucleotides align to TRBD2. The germline gives CDR1 MRHNA, CDR2 SNTAGT. The CDR3 covers 15 residues. Trimming cost V 2 bases and J 2 bases; bases outside gene matches: 4. CDR3 residues: CASSDGAGVTDTQYF. Here the CDR3 DNA reads TGTGCCAGCAGTGACGGGGCGGGGGTCACAGATACGCAGTATTTT.